Listed here are 16 T cell receptor beta chains from one sample, sequenced in a study of beta chain features in type 1 diabetes. Findings of the study overall: People with Type 1 diabetes carried modestly yet significantly shorter TCRB CDR3s in all four CD4+ subsets.

Reverse transcription of all isolated RNA meant that expressed TCRB transcripts were sequenced. Repertoires were generated with immunoSEQ multiplex PCR, while TCRdb's copy carries only in-frame clones and drops some. The sample includes roughly 250,000 clones, over 20% of them seen just once. The antigens these receptors bind are not known. What was sequenced was naive CD4+ T cells from blood. Receptors originate from a middle-aged woman with type 1 diabetes.

The chain combines TRBV9 with TRBJ2-5, with 9 bases matching TRBD1. The J segment lost 4 bases and the V segment lost 0 bases, leaving 7 bases of the junction unmatched. This CDR3 is 16 amino acids long. CDR1 is SGDLS, CDR2 YYNGEE, per germline. CDR3 amino acids: CASSVGSLDRGETQYF. The CDR3 DNA follows: TGTGCCAGCAGCGTAGGAAGTTTGGACAGGGGAGAGACCCAGTACTTC. The whole variable domain, filled in from reference TRBV9 and TRBJ2-5, reads DSGVTQTPKHLITATGQRVTLRCSPRSGDLSVYWYQQSLDQGLQFLIQYYNGEERAKGNILERFSAQQFPDLHSELNLSSLELGDSALYFCASSVGSLDRGETQYFGPGTRLLVL.

The table lists this clone with a few counts. The chain carries TRBV6-6 and TRBJ2-7, with 8 bases matching TRBD1. The CDR3 sequence is 15 residues long. Germline lookup yields CDR1 MNHNY and CDR2 SVGAGI (reference sequence). Unmatched junction bases numbered 6, after V lost 1 base and J lost 4 bases. Here the CDR3 DNA reads TGTGCCAGCAGTTACTTGGACAGGGTTCCATACGAGCAGTACTTC. This codes for CASSYLDRVPYEQYF.

This clone appeared once. This chain joins TRBV9 and TRBJ2-1, with D possibly being TRBD1 (6 bases). The CDR3 contains 14 residues. Deletions cut 7 bases from V and 0 bases from J, with 11 bases between. Germline CDR1 and CDR2: SGDLS and YYNGEE. CDR3 nucleotide sequence: TGTGCCAGCTCTGACAGGAGCTCCTACAATGAGCAGTTCTTC. It is translated as CASSDRSSYNEQFF.

V gene TRBV19 combines with J gene TRBJ2-7, with a tentative D call TRBD1 (5 bases). V lost 4 bases, J lost 3 bases, and 10 bases lay in between. The CDR3 consists of 13 residues. In germline, CDR1 is LNHDA, CDR2 SQIVND (reference sequence). CDR3 in amino acids: CASSRTSYYEQYF. CDR3 DNA: TGTGCCAGTAGTAGGACAAGTTACTACGAGCAGTACTTC.

The chain carries TRBV28 and TRBJ2-1; 12 bases agree with TRBD1. Germline CDR1 is MDHEN and CDR2 is SYDVKM. J lost 3 bases, V lost 4 bases, and 7 bases had no gene match. The CDR3 extends over 17 amino acids. CDR3 in amino acids: CASSSGDRGRVYNEQFF. The CDR3 nucleotides are TGTGCCAGCAGTTCCGGGGACAGGGGGCGCGTCTACAATGAGCAGTTCTTC.

The V gene is TRBV7-2, the J gene TRBJ2-5; D is possibly TRBD2 (6 bases). From germline, CDR1 is SGHTA and CDR2 FQGNSA. V shed 0 bases and J shed 1 base, with 9 bases lying between them. The CDR3 is 15 residues long. The CDR3 reads CASSLAGGIQETQYF. DNA for the CDR3: TGTGCCAGCAGCTTAGCTGGGGGGATCCAAGAGACCCAGTACTTC.

The gene calls are TRBV7-2 and TRBJ1-4; unclear D gene. Trimming took off 6 bases at V and 7 bases at J, with 21 bases between the two ends. The V gene's germline CDR1 is SGHTA and CDR2 FQGNSA. This CDR3 is built from 16 residues. For the CDR3, the DNA is TGTGCCAGCAGTTTTGGAGTAGCCCTTAGCCGTGAAAAACTGTTTTTT. Residues: CASSFGVALSREKLFF.

J is TRBJ2-2 and V is TRBV18, with D possibly matching TRBD2 (6 bases). V lost 0 bases and J 0 bases, leaving 14 bases between the germline ends. The CDR3 has 18 amino acids. CDR1 is KGHSH, CDR2 LQKENI, per germline. CDR3 in DNA: TGTGCCAGCTCACCACCTAATGCGGGGCCAACGAACACCGGGGAGCTGTTTTTT. Translation gives CASSPPNAGPTNTGELFF.

The genes are TRBV5-6 and TRBJ2-7, with TRBD2 matching 10 bases. This CDR3 spans 16 amino acids. Germline CDR1 SGHDT, CDR2 YYEEEE. V was clipped by 4 bases and J by 2 bases; unmatched bases: 9. The CDR3 spells CASSTELAGIAYEQYF. The CDR3 DNA sequence: TGTGCCAGCAGCACGGAACTAGCGGGAATTGCCTACGAGCAGTACTTC.

This rearrangement joins TRBV18 to TRBJ2-1; D perhaps matches TRBD2 (5 bases). Trimming removed 2 bases from V and 5 bases from J, with 13 bases in between. From germline, CDR1 is KGHSH and CDR2 LQKENI. CDR3 size: 15 residues. DNA for the CDR3: TGTGCCAGCTCACCATCCGGGATAGTTAACAATGAGCAGTTCTTC. Its protein is CASSPSGIVNNEQFF. The entire variable domain, with the rest obtained from reference TRBV18 and TRBJ2-1, is as follows: NAGVMQNPRHLVRRRGQEARLRCSPMKGHSHVYWYRQLPEEGLKFMVYLQKENIIDESGMPKERFSAEFPKEGPSILRIQQVVRGDSAAYFCASSPSGIVNNEQFFGPGTRLTVL.

Only a few counts were recorded for this clone. CDR3 loop: CASSANRDYQETQYF. CDR3 DNA sequence: TGTGCCAGCAGCGCGAACCGGGACTACCAAGAGACCCAGTACTTC. The rearrangement joins TRBV9 to TRBJ2-5; D is perhaps TRBD2 (6 bases). There are 15 residues in the CDR3. Germline CDR1 reads SGDLS; CDR2 reads YYNGEE. Trimming pared 3 bases from V and 0 bases from J, leaving 12 bases between.

The gene calls are TRBV28 and TRBJ2-7, with D hard to call. Germline V gene sequence: CDR1 MDHEN, CDR2 SYDVKM. The CDR3 length is 12 residues. V lost 6 bases and J lost 7, with 13 bases in between. In DNA form, the CDR3 reads TGTGCCAGCAGGCTTCCGCGCCGGGAGCAGTACTTC. Residues: CASRLPRREQYF.

The sample holds a few counts of this clone. V usage is TRBV7-2 and J usage is TRBJ2-1; D ambiguous. Trimming removed 1 base from V and 9 bases from J, with 19 bases in between. CDR3 length: 16 amino acids. Germline CDR1 SGHTA, CDR2 FQGNSA. The CDR3 loop reads CASSLGFSLSSSEQFF. The CDR3, as DNA: TGTGCCAGCAGCTTAGGCTTCTCCTTATCTAGTAGTGAGCAGTTCTTC.

The rearrangement joins TRBV4-2 to TRBJ2-1, with D unresolved. The germline V and J ends were trimmed by 0 bases and 8 bases, with 5 bases remaining between them. Per germline, CDR1 LGHNA and CDR2 YNFKEQ. This CDR3 is built from 12 residues. In DNA form, the CDR3 reads TGTGCCAGCAGCCAAGAACGGGATGAGCAGTTCTTC. Translating it yields CASSQERDEQFF.

The V call is TRBV29-1, the J call TRBJ2-4, with 9 nucleotides matching TRBD1. In germline, CDR1 is SQVTM, CDR2 ANQGSEA. The CDR3 is 13 amino acids. The V gene end was trimmed by 4 bases and the J gene end by 7 bases; junction bases not matched to a gene: 5. DNA of the CDR3: TGCAGCGTTGCCGGGACAGGGAACAACATTCAGTACTTC. Protein: CSVAGTGNNIQYF.

This clone has a handful of counts. The rearrangement uses TRBV20-1 and TRBJ2-7; D uncertain. The CDR3 sequence is 11 residues long. Trimming stripped 7 bases from V and 6 bases from J, with 13 bases between. CDR1 is DFQATT, CDR2 SNEGSKA, per germline (reference sequence). The CDR3 loop is CSVGLPSEQYF. The CDR3 DNA follows: TGCAGTGTTGGGCTTCCGAGCGAGCAGTACTTC.